This T cell receptor beta chain was documented in a study of graft-versus-host responses after intestinal transplantation (dated by TCRdb to the early 2020s). As for the study more broadly: Recipients received multivisceral, liver-intestinal, or isolated intestinal transplants. Anti-thymocyte globulin induction was given to all recipients, followed by maintenance tacrolimus and steroids for approximately three years. Graft-versus-host and host-versus-graft alloreactive T cell clones were tracked in the graft, circulation and bone marrow after intestinal transplantation using bulk TCR-beta CDR3 sequencing. Of the roughly 25 intestinal transplant recipients enrolled in the cohort, one of whom was a retransplant, a few patients without pretransplant specimens were excluded. Donor T cell macrochimerism was defined as a peak of at least 4% donor T cells among recipient peripheral blood mononuclear cells. To identify alloreactive clones, pre-transplant mixed lymphocyte reaction products were sequenced and compared with unstimulated pre-transplant donor and recipient T cells. Samples from a few later patients were sequenced in-house on an Illumina MiSeq with MiXCR processing rather than by the commercial service. General conclusions and limits of the study: Peak levels of circulating GvH clones were associated with declines in HvG clones early after transplant. GvH clones were found in recipient bone marrow, and some of the GvH clones appeared earlier in ileal mucosa or blood, which is consistent with an intestinal mucosal origin. Conclusions were limited by the relatively low number and heterogeneity of intestinal transplant patients. Patients with donor T cell macrochimerism had high GvH to HvG T cell clonal ratios in their allografts.

Blood samples were collected up to 4 times in the first month after transplant and then at least monthly when available. Library preparation was by the immunoSEQ multiplex PCR assay. High-throughput TCR-beta CDR3 sequencing of genomic DNA from most patients was performed by Adaptive Biotechnologies. As for how the authors treated the data: TCR sequencing data for roughly 18 patients were retrieved from Adaptive's ImmunoSEQ software; a few other patients were processed with MiXCR and VDJtools. Because the origin of CDR3 nucleotide sequences shared between donor and recipient could not be assigned, those sequences were removed. Alloreactive clones required at least 2-fold expansion over unstimulated cells and minimum CFSE-low frequency of 0.002% (template counts) or 0.001% (read counts). A clone was considered mappable if detected in the sequenced pre-transplant spleen, lymph node, or MLR CFSE-low populations of the donor or recipient. Cumulative frequency of alloreactive clones was calculated as a percentage of all sequences weighted by copy number. The table was pulled from immuneACCESS by TCRdb, which kept in-frame rearrangements only. Such tables lose some clones; where checked, under half of the loss comes from unresolved V genes, and the rest has no known cause. That table supplies the V and J calls and clone size; D and trimming were determined from the DNA. Present in this sample are around 43,000 clones, about 91% of which were seen just once. 3.5% to 5% of the sample lies in the top ten.

Inclusive of the bounding cysteine and phenylalanine, the CDR3 is 15 residues long. Of the read, only the CDR3 DNA is kept; its 45 bases are in frame from base 1. Trimming leaves V shorter by 6 bases and J shorter by 2 bases, with the junction holding 6 bases beyond the gene matches. From a lookup of the germline V gene, CDR1 and CDR2 are SGHRS and YFSETQ. With regard to this clone: No cognate antigen has been identified for it. No base qualities exist here, and no much larger clone lies one base off it.

This specimen consisted of PBMCs, obtained 524 days after transplant. This clonotype originated in a human patient who received an intestinal transplant, so some T cells may come from the graft donor. The chain uses TRBV5-1 and TRBJ1-1; 11 junctional bases match TRBD1. The CDR3 reads CASKPRTGGNTEAFF. In nucleotides, the sequence is TGCGCCAGCAAACCCCGGACAGGGGGCAACACTGAAGCTTTCTTT.